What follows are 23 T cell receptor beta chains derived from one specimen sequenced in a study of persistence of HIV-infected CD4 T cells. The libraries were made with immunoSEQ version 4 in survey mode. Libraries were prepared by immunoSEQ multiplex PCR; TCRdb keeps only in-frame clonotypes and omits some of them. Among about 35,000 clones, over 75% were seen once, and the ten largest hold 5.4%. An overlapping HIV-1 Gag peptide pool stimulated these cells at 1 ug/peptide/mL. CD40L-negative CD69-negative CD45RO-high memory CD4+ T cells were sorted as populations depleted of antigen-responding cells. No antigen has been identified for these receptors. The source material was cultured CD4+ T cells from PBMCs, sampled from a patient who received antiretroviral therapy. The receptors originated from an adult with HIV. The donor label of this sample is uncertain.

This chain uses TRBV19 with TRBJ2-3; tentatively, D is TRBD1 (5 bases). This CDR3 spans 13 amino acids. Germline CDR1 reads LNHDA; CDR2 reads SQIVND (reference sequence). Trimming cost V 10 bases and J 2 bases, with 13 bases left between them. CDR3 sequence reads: CATTPGNTDTQYF. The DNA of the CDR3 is TGTGCCACCACGCCAGGGAACACAGATACGCAGTATTTT.

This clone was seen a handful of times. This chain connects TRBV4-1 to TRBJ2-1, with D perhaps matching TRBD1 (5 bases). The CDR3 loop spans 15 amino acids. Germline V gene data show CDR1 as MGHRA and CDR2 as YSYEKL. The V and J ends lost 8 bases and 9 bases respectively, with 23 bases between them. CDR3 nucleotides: TGCGCCAGCTCCCGCGGTCCGTCTAAAAGGGGTGAGCAGTTCTTC. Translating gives CASSRGPSKRGEQFF.

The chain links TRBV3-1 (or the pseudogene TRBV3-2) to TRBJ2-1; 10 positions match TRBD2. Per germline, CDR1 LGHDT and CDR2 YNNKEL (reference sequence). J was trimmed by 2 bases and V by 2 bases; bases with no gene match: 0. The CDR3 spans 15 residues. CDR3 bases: TGTGCCAGCAGCCAAACTAGCGGGACCTACAATGAGCAGTTCTTC. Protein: CASSQTSGTYNEQFF.

The CDR3 DNA follows: TGCGCCAGCAGCTTGGAGGGACTCCAAGGCTACACCTTC. Translated, it gives CASSLEGLQGYTF. The rearrangement links TRBV5-1 to TRBJ1-2, with a tentative D call TRBD1 (5 bases). Trimming took 0 bases from V and 8 from J, leaving 11 bases between them. Looked up from germline, CDR1 is SGHRS and CDR2 is YFSETQ. This CDR3 region has 13 residues.

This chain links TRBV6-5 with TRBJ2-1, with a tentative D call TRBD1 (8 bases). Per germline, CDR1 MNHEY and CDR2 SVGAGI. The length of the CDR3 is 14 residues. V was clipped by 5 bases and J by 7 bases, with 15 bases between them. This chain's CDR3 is CASSTYRGGNEQFF. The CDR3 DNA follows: TGTGCCAGCAGTACGTACAGGGGGGGGAATGAGCAGTTCTTC.

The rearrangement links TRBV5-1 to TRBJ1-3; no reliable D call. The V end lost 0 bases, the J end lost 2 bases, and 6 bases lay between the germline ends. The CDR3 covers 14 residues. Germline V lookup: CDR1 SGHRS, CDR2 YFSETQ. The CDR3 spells CASSLEVTGNTIYF. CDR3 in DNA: TGCGCCAGCAGCTTGGAGGTAACTGGAAACACCATATATTTT.

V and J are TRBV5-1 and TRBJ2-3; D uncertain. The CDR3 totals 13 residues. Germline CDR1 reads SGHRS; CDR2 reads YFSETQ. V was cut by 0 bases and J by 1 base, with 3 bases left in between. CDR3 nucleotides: TGCGCCAGCAGCTTGGTCGGCACAGATACGCAGTATTTT. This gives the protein CASSLVGTDTQYF. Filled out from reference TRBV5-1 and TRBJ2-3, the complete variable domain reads KAGVTQTPRYLIKTRGQQVTLSCSPISGHRSVSWYQQTPGQGLQFLFEYFSETQRNKGNFPGRFSGRQFSNSRSEMNVSTLELGDSALYLCASSLVGTDTQYFGPGTRLTVL.

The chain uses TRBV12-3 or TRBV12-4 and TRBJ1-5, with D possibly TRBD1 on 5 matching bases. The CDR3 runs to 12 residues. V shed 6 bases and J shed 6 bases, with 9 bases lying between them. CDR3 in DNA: TGTGCCAGCAGGGAGGGGACTCAGCCCCAGCATTTT. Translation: CASREGTQPQHF.

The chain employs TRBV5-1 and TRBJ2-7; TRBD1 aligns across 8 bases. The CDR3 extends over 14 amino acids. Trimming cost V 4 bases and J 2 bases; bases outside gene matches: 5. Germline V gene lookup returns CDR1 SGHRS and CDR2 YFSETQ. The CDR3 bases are TGCGCCAGCAGCAGGGGACAGGCGGCCTACGAGCAGTACTTC. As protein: CASSRGQAAYEQYF.

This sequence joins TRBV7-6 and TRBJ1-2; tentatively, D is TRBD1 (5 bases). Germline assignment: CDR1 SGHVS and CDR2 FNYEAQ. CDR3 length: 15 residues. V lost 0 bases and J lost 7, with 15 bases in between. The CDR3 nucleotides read TGTGCCAGCAGCTTAGCGCAGGCAGGGCAGGGTGGCTACACCTTC. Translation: CASSLAQAGQGGYTF.

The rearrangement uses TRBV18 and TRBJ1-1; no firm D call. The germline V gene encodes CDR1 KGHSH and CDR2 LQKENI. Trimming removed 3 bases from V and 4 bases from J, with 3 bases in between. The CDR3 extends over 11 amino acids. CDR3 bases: TGTGCCAGCTCACCGACCACTGAAGCTTTCTTT. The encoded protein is CASSPTTEAFF.

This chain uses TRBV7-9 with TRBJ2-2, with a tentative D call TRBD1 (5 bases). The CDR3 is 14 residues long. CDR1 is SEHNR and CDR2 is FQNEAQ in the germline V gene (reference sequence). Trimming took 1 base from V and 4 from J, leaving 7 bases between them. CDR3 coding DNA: TGTGCCAGCAGCTTAGGGGGCCTCACCGGGGAGCTGTTTTTT. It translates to CASSLGGLTGELFF.

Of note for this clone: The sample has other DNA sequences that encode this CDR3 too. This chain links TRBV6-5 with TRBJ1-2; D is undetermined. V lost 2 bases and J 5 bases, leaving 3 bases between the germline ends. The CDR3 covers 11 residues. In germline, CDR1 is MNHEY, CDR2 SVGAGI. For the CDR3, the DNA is TGTGCCAGCAGTTACGGTTATGGCTACACCTTC. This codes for CASSYGYGYTF.

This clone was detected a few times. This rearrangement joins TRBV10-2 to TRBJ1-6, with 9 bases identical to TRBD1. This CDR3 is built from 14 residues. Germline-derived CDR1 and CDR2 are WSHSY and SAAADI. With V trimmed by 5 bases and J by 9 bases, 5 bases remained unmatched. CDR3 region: CASSPGQGISPLHF. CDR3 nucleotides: TGCGCCAGCAGTCCGGGACAGGGAATTTCACCCCTCCACTTT.

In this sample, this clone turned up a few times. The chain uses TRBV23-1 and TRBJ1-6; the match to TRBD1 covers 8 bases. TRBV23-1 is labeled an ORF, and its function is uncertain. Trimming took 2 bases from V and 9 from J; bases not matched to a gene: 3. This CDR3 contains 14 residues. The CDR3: CASSQGQGGSPLHF. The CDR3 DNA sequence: TGCGCCAGCAGTCAAGGACAGGGAGGTTCACCCCTCCACTTT.

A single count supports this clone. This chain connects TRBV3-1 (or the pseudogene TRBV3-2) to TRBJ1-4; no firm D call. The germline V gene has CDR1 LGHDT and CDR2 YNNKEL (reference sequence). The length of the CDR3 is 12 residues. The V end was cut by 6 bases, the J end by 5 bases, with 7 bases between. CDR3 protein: CASRQKNEKLFF. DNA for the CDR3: TGTGCCAGCAGACAGAAGAATGAAAAACTGTTTTTT.

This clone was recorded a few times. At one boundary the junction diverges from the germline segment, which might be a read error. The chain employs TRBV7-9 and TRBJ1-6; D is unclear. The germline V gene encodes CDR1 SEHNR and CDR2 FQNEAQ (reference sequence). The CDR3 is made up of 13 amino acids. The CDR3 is CASSLEAGSPLHF. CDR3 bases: TGTGCCAGCAGTTTAGAGGCGGGGTCACCCCTCCACTTT.

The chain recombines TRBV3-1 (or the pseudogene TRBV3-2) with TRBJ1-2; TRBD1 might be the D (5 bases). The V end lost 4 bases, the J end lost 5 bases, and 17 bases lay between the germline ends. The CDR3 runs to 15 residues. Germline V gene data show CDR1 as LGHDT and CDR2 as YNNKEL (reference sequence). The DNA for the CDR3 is TGTGCCAGCAGCCCCTTGGGGGGAACCCCATATGGCTACACCTTC. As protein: CASSPLGGTPYGYTF.

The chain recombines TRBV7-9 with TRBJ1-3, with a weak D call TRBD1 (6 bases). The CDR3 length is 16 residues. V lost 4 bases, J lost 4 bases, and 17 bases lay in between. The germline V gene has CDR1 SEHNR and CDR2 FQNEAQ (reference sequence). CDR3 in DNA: TGTGCCAGCAGCTCTCCAGTTGGGACACGCGGAAACACCATATATTTT. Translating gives CASSSPVGTRGNTIYF.

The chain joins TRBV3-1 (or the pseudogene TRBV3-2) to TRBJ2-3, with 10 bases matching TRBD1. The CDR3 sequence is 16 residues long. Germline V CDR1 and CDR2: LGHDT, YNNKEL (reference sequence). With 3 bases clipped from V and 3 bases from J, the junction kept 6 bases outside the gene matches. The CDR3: CASSQEGQGYTDTQYF. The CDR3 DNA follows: TGTGCCAGCAGCCAGGAGGGACAGGGGTATACAGATACGCAGTATTTT.

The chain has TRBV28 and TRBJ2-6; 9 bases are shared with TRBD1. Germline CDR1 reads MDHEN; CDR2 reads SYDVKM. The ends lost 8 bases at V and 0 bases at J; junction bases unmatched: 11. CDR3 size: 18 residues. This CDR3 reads CASQATGQGNSGANVLTF. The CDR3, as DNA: TGTGCCAGCCAGGCAACGGGACAGGGAAACTCTGGGGCCAACGTCCTGACTTTC.

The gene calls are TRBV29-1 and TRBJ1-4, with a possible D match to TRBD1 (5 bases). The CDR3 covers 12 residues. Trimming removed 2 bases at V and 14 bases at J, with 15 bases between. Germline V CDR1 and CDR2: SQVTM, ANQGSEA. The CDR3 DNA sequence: TGCAGCGTTGAACGTGAACAGGTCGGGCTGTTTTTT. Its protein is CSVEREQVGLFF.

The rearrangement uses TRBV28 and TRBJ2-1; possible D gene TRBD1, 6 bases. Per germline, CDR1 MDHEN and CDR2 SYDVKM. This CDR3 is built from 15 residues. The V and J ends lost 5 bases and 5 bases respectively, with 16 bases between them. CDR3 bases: TGTGCCAGCAGTATACCAGGGGTGTGGGACAATGAGCAGTTCTTC. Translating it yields CASSIPGVWDNEQFF. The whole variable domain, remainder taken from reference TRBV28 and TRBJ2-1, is DVKVTQSSRYLVKRTGEKVFLECVQDMDHENMFWYRQDPGLGLRLIYFSYDVKMKEKGDIPEGYSVSREKKERFSLILESASTNQTSMYLCASSIPGVWDNEQFFGPGTRLTVL.